This T cell receptor beta chain was found in a study of persistence of HIV-infected CD4 T cells. Whole-study results and caveats: Compared with CD3/CD28-stimulated cells, CMV- and Gag-responding cells showed lower TCRbeta richness.

Cells were stimulated with overlapping HIV-1 Gag 15-mer peptides. Sorting of responding CD4+ T cells relied on upregulated CD40 ligand together with CD69. In the case of this clone: The antigen remains unidentified.

Sequencing used immunoSEQ version 4 in survey mode. The method was immunoSEQ multiplex PCR; TCRdb's version includes in-frame clones alone and lacks a portion of them. The data contain some 23,000 clones, approximately 74% of them singletons. The germline V gene has CDR1 SGHKS and CDR2 YYEKEE (reference sequence). V was pared by 6 bases and J by 4 bases, with 13 bases between. The CDR3 runs to 13 residues. The chain has TRBV5-5 and TRBJ2-5, with D tentatively TRBD2 (6 bases). The sequencing here drew on CD4+ T cells sorted from PBMCs after approximately 19-hour stimulation, taken from a patient who received antiretroviral therapy. The receptor's source is an adult man with HIV who was CMV-seropositive. CDR3 DNA sequence: TGTGCCAGCAACCGCCCCGGGAGAGAGACCCAGTACTTC. Protein product: CASNRPGRETQYF.